This T cell receptor (beta chain) was found in a study of Ad26.COV2.S vaccination and SARS-CoV-2 variants. Study-wide background: The authors gave Ad26.COV2.S intramuscularly, either once or twice 56 days apart.

The CDR3 is 14 residues long. CDR1 SEHNR and CDR2 FQNEAQ come from the germline V gene (reference sequence). V lost 1 base to trimming and J lost 6 bases, with 7 bases between them. Method: immunoSEQ multiplex PCR; TCRdb's copy keeps in-frame clones and lacks some. The sample has 400,000 or so clones; 80% to 90% are singletons. Described treatment: roughly 18 received Ad26.COV2.S at low or high dose, single or two shots; roughly five received placebo; per-sample allocation not given. The samples were gathered on day 63 after the first injection of vaccine or placebo. The J gene is TRBJ1-6, the V gene TRBV7-9; unclear D gene. The sample consisted of peripheral blood, taken in a trial of Ad26.COV2.S vaccine versus placebo. The receptor comes from a person aged 18-60 years who received the Ad26.COV2.S COVID-19 vaccine or a placebo. DNA for the CDR3: TGTGCCAGCAGCTTAGACAGCCCTAATTCACCCCTCCACTTT. This sequence encodes CASSLDSPNSPLHF.